This TCR beta chain appears in the sequencing data of a study of cytotoxic CD8 clonotypes in ibrutinib-treated CLL. Measured with immunoSEQ multiplex PCR; TCRdb has only the in-frame clones, and not every one. The sample consists of tens of thousands of clones, roughly 50% of them appearing once. Findings and caveats of the study: Clonality at baseline surpassed age-matched healthy donors and tracked circulating CD8+ T-cell counts.

Regarding this clone: Its antigen is not identified.

Source: PBMCs, taken before ibrutinib treatment. This receptor was identified in a human donor with chronic lymphocytic leukemia.

Written as DNA, the CDR3 is TGTGCCAGCAGCCGGGCTATACGGGGAGGCAATGAGCAGTTCTTC. Its translation: CASSRAIRGGNEQFF. V gene TRBV5-4 combines with J gene TRBJ2-1; possible D gene TRBD2, 6 bases. Trimming stripped 4 bases from V and 6 bases from J, with 17 bases between. CDR1 is SGHNT and CDR2 is YYREEE in the germline V gene (reference sequence). The CDR3 loop spans 15 amino acids.